The 14 T cell receptor beta chains listed next were all sequenced from one sample in a study of shared clonotypes between healthy human individuals. The repertoire was sequenced with immunoSEQ multiplex PCR; TCRdb's copy has only in-frame clones and lacks some. The profile shows millions of clones, more than 80% of them singletons. The sequencing sample was made of naive CD4+ T cells sorted from blood. Subset given: CD45RA+ positively selected. All receptors derive from a man younger than 35 in good health.

The CDR3 protein is CASSLAGAVQNTEAFF. The CDR3 DNA is TGTGCCAGCAGCTTAGCGGGGGCAGTACAAAACACTGAAGCTTTCTTT. The J gene is TRBJ1-1, the V gene TRBV7-2, with D possibly being TRBD1 (6 bases). CDR3 length: 16 amino acids. Per germline, CDR1 SGHTA and CDR2 FQGNSA. V was clipped by 0 bases and J by 2 bases, with 13 bases between them.

The CDR3 sequence: CAWTTGGSPLHF. CDR3 nucleotides: TGTGCCTGGACCACCGGGGGATCACCCCTCCACTTT. The chain combines TRBV30 with TRBJ1-6; TRBD1 might be the D (5 bases). Germline assignment: CDR1 GTSNPN and CDR2 SVGIG (reference sequence). CDR3 size: 12 residues. Between the trimmed V and J ends, which lost 4 bases and 10 bases, there was a span of 11 bases.

This chain links TRBV28 with TRBJ1-5; 7 positions agree with TRBD1. Germline trimming cut 5 bases from V and 1 base from J; bases unmatched to any gene: 11. Germline V gene data show CDR1 as MDHEN and CDR2 as SYDVKM. The CDR3 covers 17 residues. In DNA form, the CDR3 reads TGTGCCAGCAGTGGCCCTAGGACAGGTATGAGCAATCAGCCCCAGCATTTT. Protein: CASSGPRTGMSNQPQHF.

The chain links TRBV28 to TRBJ1-6; TRBD1 might be the D (6 bases). The germline V gene has CDR1 MDHEN and CDR2 SYDVKM. The CDR3 loop spans 13 amino acids. V dropped 8 bases and J dropped 7 bases, with 12 bases sitting between them. The CDR3 reads CASDRQGNSPLHF. The CDR3, as DNA: TGTGCCAGCGACAGGCAGGGAAATTCACCCCTCCACTTT. The complete variable domain, with remaining parts taken from reference TRBV28 and TRBJ1-6, reads DVKVTQSSRYLVKRTGEKVFLECVQDMDHENMFWYRQDPGLGLRLIYFSYDVKMKEKGDIPEGYSVSREKKERFSLILESASTNQTSMYLCASDRQGNSPLHFGNGTRLTVT.

The rearrangement links TRBV27 to TRBJ2-7; 7 bases map to TRBD1. The CDR3 runs 15 residues. After removal of 5 bases from V and 4 bases from J, the junction contained 11 bases not matched to a gene. Per the germline V gene, CDR1 is MNHEY and CDR2 is SMNVEV (reference sequence). The CDR3, as DNA: TGTGCCAGCAGTGCACGACAGGGCTCCCTATACGAGCAGTACTTC. Translating gives CASSARQGSLYEQYF.

This chain connects TRBV2 to TRBJ2-7, with 12 positions matching TRBD1. V was pared by 6 bases and J by 7 bases, with 19 bases of the junction left unmatched. Per the germline V gene, CDR1 is SNHLY and CDR2 is FYNNEI. This CDR3 spans 18 amino acids. CDR3 sequence (DNA): TGTGCCAGCAGGAGACGAGGGACAGGGGGCGAGGTCGTCGGGGAGCAGTACTTC. Its protein product is CASRRRGTGGEVVGEQYF.

The chain is built from TRBV7-9 and TRBJ1-6; D is perhaps TRBD1 (6 bases). Trimming shortened V by 5 bases and J by 12 bases, and 17 bases separated the two germline ends. Germline CDR1 reads SEHNR; CDR2 reads FQNEAQ (reference sequence). This CDR3 has 14 amino acids. The CDR3 spells CASSADRIVGPLHF. In DNA form, the CDR3 reads TGTGCCAGCAGCGCGGACAGAATCGTTGGACCCCTCCACTTT.

The chain employs TRBV19 and TRBJ2-2; 7 bases are a match to TRBD1. Germline V CDR1 and CDR2: LNHDA, SQIVND (reference sequence). CDR3 length: 16 amino acids. V trimming: 5 bases; J trimming: 2 bases; junction bases outside the gene matches: 8. This CDR3 reads CASSSRGNGNTGELFF. CDR3 DNA: TGTGCCAGTAGTTCCAGGGGGAATGGTAACACCGGGGAGCTGTTTTTT.

This chain connects TRBV6-6 to TRBJ1-5, with TRBD1 matching 7 bases. V gave up 5 bases and J gave up 3 bases; unmatched junction bases: 10. The CDR3 extends over 16 amino acids. The germline V gene encodes CDR1 MNHNY and CDR2 SVGAGI (reference sequence). The CDR3 bases are TGTGCCAGCAGTCAGGGGGGAGGGTGGGACAATCAGCCCCAGCATTTT. This sequence encodes CASSQGGGWDNQPQHF.

The chain recombines TRBV9 with TRBJ2-7, with D tentatively TRBD2 (6 bases). CDR1 and CDR2 (germline): SGDLS, YYNGEE. CDR3 length equals 16 residues. V was trimmed by 0 bases and J by 3 bases, leaving 16 bases between them. The DNA for the CDR3 is TGTGCCAGCAGCGTAGCTCGACTAGTCACCGTCTACGAGCAGTACTTC. Its translation: CASSVARLVTVYEQYF.

The chain employs TRBV4-3 and TRBJ2-1; 15 nucleotides line up with TRBD2. The J segment lost 12 bases and the V segment lost 4 bases, leaving 7 bases of the junction unmatched. Per the germline V gene, CDR1 is LGHNA and CDR2 is YSLEER. CDR3 length: 15 amino acids. CDR3 sequence: CASSRGLAGGVGQFF. CDR3 DNA sequence: TGCGCCAGCAGCCGCGGACTAGCGGGAGGGGTGGGGCAGTTCTTC.

The genes are TRBV11-3 and TRBJ2-3, with 10 bases lining up with TRBD2. Trimming cost V 1 base and J 4 bases; bases outside gene matches: 8. This CDR3 has 17 amino acids. Germline CDR1 reads SGHNT; CDR2 reads YENEEA. The CDR3 protein is CASSLGPSAGGADTQYF. The DNA of the CDR3 is TGTGCCAGCAGCTTAGGCCCCTCAGCGGGGGGGGCAGATACGCAGTATTTT.

The chain links TRBV6-1 to TRBJ1-5; maybe TRBD1 (6 bases). Germline assignment: CDR1 MNHNS and CDR2 SASEGT. The V gene lost 7 bases and the J gene lost 4 bases, with 11 bases spanning the gap. The CDR3 contains 13 residues. The CDR3 nucleotides read TGTGCCAGCAACCGTCAGGGGAATCAGCCCCAGCATTTT. This gives the protein CASNRQGNQPQHF.

Concerning this clone: The junction and the germline gene differ at one end; a read error may be behind it. The DNA of the CDR3 is TGCGCCAGCAGTACGCCCCAAGGGCTAGCGGGGATCTCCAACGAGCAGTACTTC. Protein: CASSTPQGLAGISNEQYF. This sequence joins TRBV10-1 and TRBJ2-7; TRBD2 matches at 9 bases. CDR3 length equals 18 residues. Germline assignment: CDR1 WNHNN and CDR2 SYGVQD (reference sequence).